These 12 T cell receptor beta chains came from one sample sequenced in a study of shared clonotypes between healthy human individuals. TCRdb's table, derived via immunoSEQ multiplex PCR, lists solely in-frame clones and lacks some. In the table there are hundreds of thousands of clones, more than 60% of which are singletons. Sequenced sample: memory CD4+ T cells sorted from blood. Sample subset: CD45RA-negative fraction. The receptor set was obtained from a man aged 30 to 39 in good health.

This chain connects TRBV5-8 to TRBJ2-2; 8 nucleotides match TRBD1. J lost 4 bases, V lost 10 bases, and 9 bases had no gene match. The CDR3 has 14 residues. Germline CDR1 SGHTS, CDR2 YDEGEE. This CDR3 is CARHRGQATGELFF. CDR3 bases: TGTGCCCGTCACCGGGGACAGGCCACCGGGGAGCTGTTTTTT.

The gene calls are TRBV2 and TRBJ2-5, with 9 bases that match TRBD1. The J call may be wrong; the DNA end is better matched by TRBJ2-7. The CDR3 is 14 amino acids. Germline-derived CDR1 and CDR2 are SNHLY and FYNNEI. This CDR3 reads CASLNRGQMGEQYF. The CDR3 coding sequence is TGTGCCAGTTTAAACAGGGGGCAGATGGGCGAGCAGTACTTC.

The gene calls are TRBV4-3 and TRBJ1-2; D possibly corresponds to TRBD1 (5 bases). V was pared by 4 bases and J by 4 bases, with 10 bases between. This CDR3 contains 13 residues. The germline CDR1 and CDR2 sequences are LGHNA and YSLEER. Here the CDR3 DNA reads TGCGCCAGCAGCCCGACAGACTCCTATGGCTACACCTTC. This sequence encodes CASSPTDSYGYTF.

Concerning this clone: The likely explanation is a read error, given a far larger clone one base away. This sample also contains other DNA sequences that code for the same CDR3. The chain links TRBV30 to TRBJ1-1; D not certain. The CDR3 runs to 12 residues. Germline CDR1 GTSNPN, CDR2 SVGIG (reference sequence). Trimming stripped 0 bases from V and 8 bases from J, with 10 bases between. DNA for the CDR3: TGTGCCTGGAGTGTAGATGGAGCCGAAGCTTTCTTT. Its protein product is CAWSVDGAEAFF.

This chain links TRBV30 with TRBJ2-1; D is uncertain. The CDR3 loop spans 11 amino acids. V was trimmed by 0 bases and J by 4 bases, leaving 1 base between them. Germline values: CDR1 GTSNPN, CDR2 SVGIG (reference sequence). CDR3 loop: CAWSVYNEQFF. Written as DNA, the CDR3 is TGTGCCTGGAGTGTATACAATGAGCAGTTCTTC.

V gene TRBV15 combines with J gene TRBJ2-4; 12 positions match TRBD1. Germline V gene lookup returns CDR1 LNHNV and CDR2 YYDKDF (reference sequence). The CDR3 extends over 20 amino acids. V trimming: 5 bases; J trimming: 2 bases; junction bases outside the gene matches: 16. The CDR3 reads CATSRGWGQGARGSKNIQYF. Here the CDR3 DNA reads TGTGCCACCAGCCGCGGATGGGGACAGGGGGCTAGGGGGTCCAAAAACATTCAGTACTTC.

This clone was counted a single time. The chain carries TRBV6-6 and TRBJ2-3, with 7 bases identical to TRBD2. With 10 bases clipped from V and 14 bases from J, the junction kept 21 bases outside the gene matches. The CDR3 spans 14 residues. Germline-derived CDR1 and CDR2 are MNHNY and SVGAGI (reference sequence). The CDR3 protein is CAIRTSPQAGELYF. In nucleotides, the CDR3 is TGTGCCATCAGAACCTCTCCACAGGCGGGAGAGTTGTATTTT.

V is TRBV15 and J is TRBJ2-3; D may match TRBD1 or TRBD2 (5 bases each). The germline CDR1 and CDR2 sequences are LNHNV and YYDKDF (reference sequence). The V end lost 3 bases, the J end lost 7 bases, and 8 bases lay between the germline ends. CDR3 length: 12 amino acids. CDR3 nucleotides: TGTGCCACCAGCAGTGAGGGGAATACGCAGTATTTT. Translating it yields CATSSEGNTQYF.

The rearrangement joins TRBV18 to TRBJ2-5; no definite D call. The CDR3 has 13 residues. V lost 3 bases, J lost 8 bases, and 13 bases lay in between. Per the germline V gene, CDR1 is KGHSH and CDR2 is LQKENI. The CDR3 spells CASSPNPSSTQYF. The DNA of the CDR3 is TGTGCCAGCTCACCCAATCCTAGTTCTACCCAGTACTTC.

DNA of the CDR3: TGCGCCAGCAGTGGCCTGGACCTTGAGCAGTTCTTC. Encoded protein: CASSGLDLEQFF. This chain connects TRBV10-2 to TRBJ2-1; D is ambiguous. The CDR3 runs to 12 residues. V was shortened by 4 bases and J by 9 bases, with 10 bases between the two germline ends. Germline lookup yields CDR1 WSHSY and CDR2 SAAADI.

The chain joins TRBV10-3 to TRBJ1-2, with D perhaps matching TRBD1 (5 bases). Germline assignment: CDR1 ENHRY and CDR2 SYGVKD. V was pared by 3 bases and J by 4 bases, with 15 bases between. This CDR3 has 15 amino acids. The CDR3 spells CAISELTGGFYGYTF. CDR3 nucleotides: TGTGCCATCAGTGAATTGACGGGGGGGTTCTATGGCTACACCTTC.

CDR3 bases: TGTGCCAGCAGCCCATACGGGCCTTATGGCGAGCAGTACTTC. This translates into CASSPYGPYGEQYF. The chain links TRBV11-2 to TRBJ2-7; D is uncertain. V lost 5 bases, J lost 6 bases, and 17 bases lay in between. The CDR3 runs to 14 residues. Germline V CDR1 and CDR2: SGHAT, FQNNGV.